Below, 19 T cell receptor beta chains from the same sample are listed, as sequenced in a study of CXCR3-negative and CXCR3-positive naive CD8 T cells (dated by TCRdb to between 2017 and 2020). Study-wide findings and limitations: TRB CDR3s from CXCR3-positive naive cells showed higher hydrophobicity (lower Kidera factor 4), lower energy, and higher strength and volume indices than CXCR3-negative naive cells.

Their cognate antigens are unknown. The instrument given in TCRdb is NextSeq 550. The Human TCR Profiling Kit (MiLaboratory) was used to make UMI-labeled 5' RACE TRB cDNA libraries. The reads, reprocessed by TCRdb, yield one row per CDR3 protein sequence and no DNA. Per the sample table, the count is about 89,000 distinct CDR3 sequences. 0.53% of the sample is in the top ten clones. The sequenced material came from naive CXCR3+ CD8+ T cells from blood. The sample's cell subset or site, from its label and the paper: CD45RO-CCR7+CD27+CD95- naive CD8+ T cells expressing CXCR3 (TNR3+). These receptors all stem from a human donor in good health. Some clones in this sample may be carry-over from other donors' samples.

The CDR3 region is CSAAGTPSSYEQYF. The V gene is TRBV20-1, the J gene TRBJ2-7; as DNA is missing, the TRBD2 call by TCRdb cannot be tested. CDR1 and CDR2 from the germline V gene are DFQATT and SNEGSKA (reference sequence). CDR3 size: 14 residues.

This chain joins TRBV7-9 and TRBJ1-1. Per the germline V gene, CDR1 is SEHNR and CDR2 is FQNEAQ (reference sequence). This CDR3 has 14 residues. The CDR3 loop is CASSAYRRDTEAFF.

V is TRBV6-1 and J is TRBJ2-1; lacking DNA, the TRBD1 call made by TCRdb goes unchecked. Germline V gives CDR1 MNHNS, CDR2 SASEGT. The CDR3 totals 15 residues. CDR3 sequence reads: CASSEVSGGSNEQFF.

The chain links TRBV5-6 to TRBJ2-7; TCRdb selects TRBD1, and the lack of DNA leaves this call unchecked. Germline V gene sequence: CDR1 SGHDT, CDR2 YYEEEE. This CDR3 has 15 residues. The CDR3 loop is CASSLGGAAAYEQYF.

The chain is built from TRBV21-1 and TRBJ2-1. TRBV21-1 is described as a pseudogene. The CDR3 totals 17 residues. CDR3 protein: CASSKGRDRGTYNEQFF.

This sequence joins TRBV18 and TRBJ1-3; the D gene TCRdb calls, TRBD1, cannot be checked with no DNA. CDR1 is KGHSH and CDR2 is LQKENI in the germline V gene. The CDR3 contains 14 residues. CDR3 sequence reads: CASSGGSSGNTIYF.

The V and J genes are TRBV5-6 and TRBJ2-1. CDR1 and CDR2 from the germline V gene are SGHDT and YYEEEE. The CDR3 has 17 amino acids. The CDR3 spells CASSRRFRRGLYNEQFF.

CDR3 region: CATSSGGTSADTQYF. The rearrangement uses TRBV15 and TRBJ2-3; the TRBD1 assignment by TCRdb is unverifiable without DNA. This CDR3 comprises 15 residues. Germline loops: CDR1 LNHNV, CDR2 YYDKDF (reference sequence).

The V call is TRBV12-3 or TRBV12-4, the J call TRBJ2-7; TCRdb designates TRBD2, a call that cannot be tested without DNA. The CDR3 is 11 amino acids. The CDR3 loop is CASTVAGEQYF.

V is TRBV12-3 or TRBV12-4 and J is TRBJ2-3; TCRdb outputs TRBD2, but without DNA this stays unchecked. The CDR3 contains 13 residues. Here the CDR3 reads CASSSKGWDTQYF.

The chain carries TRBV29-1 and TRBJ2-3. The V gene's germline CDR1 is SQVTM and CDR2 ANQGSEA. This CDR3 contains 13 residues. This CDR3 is CSVPRSGPDTQYF.

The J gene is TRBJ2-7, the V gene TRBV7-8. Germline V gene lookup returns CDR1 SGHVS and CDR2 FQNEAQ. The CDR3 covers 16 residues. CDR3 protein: CASSLALGWDAYEQYF.

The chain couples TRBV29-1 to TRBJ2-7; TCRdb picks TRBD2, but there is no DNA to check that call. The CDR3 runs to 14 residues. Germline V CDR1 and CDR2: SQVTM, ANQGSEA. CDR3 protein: CSVEGLAGSYEQYF.

The CDR3 sequence: CASSLIPRPEENQYF. V gene TRBV7-2 combines with J gene TRBJ2-5; TCRdb selects TRBD1, and the lack of DNA leaves this call unchecked. The germline CDR1 and CDR2 sequences are SGHTA and FQGNSA. This CDR3 has 15 amino acids.

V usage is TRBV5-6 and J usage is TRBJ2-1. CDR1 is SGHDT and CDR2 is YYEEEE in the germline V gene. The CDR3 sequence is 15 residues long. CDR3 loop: CASSLEVFSYNEQFF.

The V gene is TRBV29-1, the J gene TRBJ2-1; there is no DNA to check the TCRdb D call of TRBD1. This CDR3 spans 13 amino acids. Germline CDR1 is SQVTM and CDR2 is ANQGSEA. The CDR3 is CSVVGVGYNEQFF.

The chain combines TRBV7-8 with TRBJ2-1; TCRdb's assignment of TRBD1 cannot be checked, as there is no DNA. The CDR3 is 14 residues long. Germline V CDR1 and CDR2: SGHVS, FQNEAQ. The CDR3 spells CASTRDPKGNEQFF.

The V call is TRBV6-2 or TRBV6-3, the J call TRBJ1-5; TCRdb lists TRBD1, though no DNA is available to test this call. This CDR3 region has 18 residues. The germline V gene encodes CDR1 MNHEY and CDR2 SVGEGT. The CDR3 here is CASSRPLQGWTSNQPQHF.

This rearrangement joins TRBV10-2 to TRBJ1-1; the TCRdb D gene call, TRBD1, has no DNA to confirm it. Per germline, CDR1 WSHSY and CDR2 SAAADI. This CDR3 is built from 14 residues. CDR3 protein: CASSPLRTNTEAFF.